The 12 T cell receptor beta chains below all came from one sample that was sequenced in a study of regulatory T cells in long-lasting Graves disease. Regarding time point: newly diagnosed GD, antithyroid drugs for less than 3 months. From PBMCs, RNA was extracted and then used to make the TCR library. With iRepertoire HTBI primers and Arm-PCR of CDR3 regions, TCR beta libraries were built. One entry per CDR3 protein, called by TCRdb with MiXCR from the multiplex PCR reads. The sample holds a few hundred thousand distinct CDR3 sequences, around 15% seen once. This sample also appeared in a second study, on T cells in Graves' hyperthyroidism and ophthalmopathy.

The material sequenced was peripheral blood mononuclear cells (PBMCs), taken at new diagnosis, from a patient treated with antithyroid drugs. The origin of the receptors is a man aged 35 to 55 with Graves disease.

The chain couples TRBV6-9 to TRBJ1-1; 7 bases are a match to TRBD1. This CDR3 comprises 15 residues. Germline lookup yields CDR1 MNHGY and CDR2 SVAAGI. J gave up 0 bases and V 4 bases, and 5 bases lay outside the gene matches. The DNA of the CDR3 is TGTGCCAGCAGTTGGACCGGGACAGTGAACACTGAAGCTTTCTTT. It translates to CASSWTGTVNTEAFF.

This chain uses TRBV6-9 with TRBJ2-7, with 10 bases fitting TRBD2. J lost 5 bases, V lost 3 bases, and 13 bases had no gene match. CDR1 is MNHGY, CDR2 SVAAGI, per germline. The CDR3 runs to 17 residues. This chain's CDR3 is CASSYFSGLAVIDEQYF. DNA of the CDR3: TGTGCCAGCAGTTACTTTTCCGGACTAGCGGTAATCGACGAGCAGTACTTC.

This clonotype was found a few times. The chain couples TRBV7-9 to TRBJ2-5; 9 nucleotides match TRBD2. V lost 1 base to trimming and J lost 2 bases; unmatched junction nucleotides: 20. CDR1 is SEHNR and CDR2 is FQNEAQ in the germline V gene (reference sequence). This CDR3 has 21 amino acids. The CDR3 here is CASSLGSGGLVRTLRQETQYF. Written as DNA, the CDR3 is TGTGCCAGCAGCTTAGGCAGCGGGGGGCTTGTACGGACCCTCAGACAAGAGACCCAGTACTTC.

In this sample, this clonotype turned up many times. This chain connects TRBV2 to TRBJ1-5; D not certain. CDR1 is SNHLY and CDR2 is FYNNEI in the germline V gene. V was shortened by 7 bases and J by 0 bases, with 10 bases between the two germline ends. The CDR3 consists of 14 residues. Here the CDR3 DNA reads TGTGCCAGCACCCGAGAGAATAGCAATCAGCCCCAGCATTTT. Translation gives CASTRENSNQPQHF.

Many counts were recorded for this clonotype. The chain recombines TRBV12-3 or TRBV12-4 with TRBJ2-5, with unresolved D. V gave up 3 bases and J gave up 3 bases, with 8 bases separating them. The CDR3 covers 13 residues. CDR3 in DNA: TGTGCCAGCAGTTTGCGCAGTGAAGAGACCCAGTACTTC. It translates to CASSLRSEETQYF.

This sequence joins TRBV20-1 and TRBJ1-4; no clear D gene. V was clipped by 5 bases and J by 8 bases, with 27 bases between them. Germline lookup yields CDR1 DFQATT and CDR2 SNEGSKA (reference sequence). The length of the CDR3 is 17 residues. For the CDR3, the DNA is TGCAGTGCTGACCCCTCGTGGGCGATGGAGGGTGGAGAAAAACTGTTTTTT. Amino acids: CSADPSWAMEGGEKLFF.

In this sample, this clonotype turned up many times. The V and J genes are TRBV18 and TRBJ2-2; D is ambiguous. V lost 0 bases to trimming and J lost 4 bases, with 6 bases between them. Germline V lookup: CDR1 KGHSH, CDR2 LQKENI. The CDR3 sequence is 14 residues long. CDR3 loop: CASSPPWSTGELFF. The CDR3 bases are TGTGCCAGCTCACCACCGTGGAGCACCGGGGAGCTGTTTTTT.

This clonotype came up many times. The V gene is TRBV18, the J gene TRBJ2-2, with a weak D call TRBD1 (5 bases). CDR3 length: 14 amino acids. Trimming removed 0 bases at V and 4 bases at J, with 6 bases between. Germline V gives CDR1 KGHSH, CDR2 LQKENI. The CDR3, as DNA: TGTGCCAGCTCACCACCGACAGCCACCGGGGAGCTGTTTTTT. Encoded protein: CASSPPTATGELFF.

CDR3 region: CASSLAGGLSAKNIQYF. Written as DNA, the CDR3 is TGTGCCAGCAGCTTAGCGGGGGGGCTATCTGCCAAAAACATTCAGTACTTC. The chain employs TRBV7-2 and TRBJ2-4; the D gene is possibly TRBD2 (7 bases). The CDR3 spans 17 residues. Germline V gives CDR1 SGHTA, CDR2 FQGNSA. Trimming pared 0 bases from V and 1 base from J, leaving 13 bases between.

This clonotype has more than one count but fewer than ten. The J gene is TRBJ1-1, the V gene TRBV19; unclear D gene. With 3 bases removed from V and 6 bases from J, the gap between germline ends came to 14 bases. Germline CDR1 is LNHDA and CDR2 is SQIVND (reference sequence). The CDR3 covers 14 residues. The CDR3 DNA reads TGTGCCAGTAGTATGCGGGCGGAAGACTCTGAAGCTTTCTTT. It encodes CASSMRAEDSEAFF.

Many counts were recorded for this clonotype. The chain uses TRBV27 and TRBJ1-1; 9 bases align to TRBD1. V was pared by 4 bases and J by 5 bases, with 5 bases of the junction left unmatched. Per germline, CDR1 MNHEY and CDR2 SMNVEV (reference sequence). The length of the CDR3 is 14 residues. The DNA for the CDR3 is TGTGCCAGCAGTTCACAAGACAGGGGGACTGAAGCTTTCTTT. It translates to CASSSQDRGTEAFF.

There are many counts of this clonotype. The CDR3 protein is CASKFNFAEAFF. The CDR3, as DNA: TGTGCCAGCAAGTTTAACTTTGCTGAAGCTTTCTTT. The V call is TRBV2, the J call TRBJ1-1; no clear D gene. There are 12 residues in the CDR3. Trimming removed 7 bases from V and 6 bases from J, with 12 bases in between. Germline assignment: CDR1 SNHLY and CDR2 FYNNEI. The full variable domain, in which reference TRBV2 and TRBJ1-1 provide the parts outside the CDR3, is EPEVTQTPSHQVTQMGQEVILRCVPISNHLYFYWYRQILGQKVEFLVSFYNNEISEKSEIFDDQFSVERPDGSNFTLKIRSTKLEDSAMYFCASKFNFAEAFFGQGTRLTVV.